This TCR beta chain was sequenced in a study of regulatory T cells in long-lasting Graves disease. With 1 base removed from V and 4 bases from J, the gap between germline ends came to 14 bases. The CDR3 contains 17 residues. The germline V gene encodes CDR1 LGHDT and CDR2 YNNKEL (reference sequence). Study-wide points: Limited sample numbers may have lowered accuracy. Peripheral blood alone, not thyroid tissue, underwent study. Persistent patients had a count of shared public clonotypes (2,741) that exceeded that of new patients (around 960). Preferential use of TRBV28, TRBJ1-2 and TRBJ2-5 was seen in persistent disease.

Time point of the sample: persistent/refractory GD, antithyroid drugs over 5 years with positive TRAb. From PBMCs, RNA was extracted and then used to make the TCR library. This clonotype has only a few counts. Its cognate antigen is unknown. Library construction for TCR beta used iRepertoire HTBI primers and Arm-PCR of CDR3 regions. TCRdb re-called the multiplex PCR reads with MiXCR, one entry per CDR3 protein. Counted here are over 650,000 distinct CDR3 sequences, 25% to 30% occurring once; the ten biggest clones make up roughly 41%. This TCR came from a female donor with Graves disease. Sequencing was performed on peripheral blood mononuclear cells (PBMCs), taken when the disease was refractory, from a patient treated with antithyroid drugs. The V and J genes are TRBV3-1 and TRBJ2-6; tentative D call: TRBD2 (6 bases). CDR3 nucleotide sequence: TGTGCCAGCAGCCAAGGAAGCGGAGGGACCGGGGCCAACGTCCTGACTTTC. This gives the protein CASSQGSGGTGANVLTF.